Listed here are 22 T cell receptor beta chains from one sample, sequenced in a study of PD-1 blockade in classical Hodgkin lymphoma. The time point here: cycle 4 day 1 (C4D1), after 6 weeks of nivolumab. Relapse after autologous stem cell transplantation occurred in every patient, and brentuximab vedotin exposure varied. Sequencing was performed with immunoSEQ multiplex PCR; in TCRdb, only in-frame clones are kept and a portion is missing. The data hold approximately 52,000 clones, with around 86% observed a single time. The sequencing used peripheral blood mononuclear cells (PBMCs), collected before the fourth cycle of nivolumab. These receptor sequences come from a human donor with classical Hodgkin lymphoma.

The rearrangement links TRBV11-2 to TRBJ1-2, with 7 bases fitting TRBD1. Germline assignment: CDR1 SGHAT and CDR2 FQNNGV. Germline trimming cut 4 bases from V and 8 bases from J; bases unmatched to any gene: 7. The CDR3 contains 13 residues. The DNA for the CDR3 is TGTGCCAGCAGCTCGGGACAGTGGGGGGGCTACACCTTC. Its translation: CASSSGQWGGYTF.

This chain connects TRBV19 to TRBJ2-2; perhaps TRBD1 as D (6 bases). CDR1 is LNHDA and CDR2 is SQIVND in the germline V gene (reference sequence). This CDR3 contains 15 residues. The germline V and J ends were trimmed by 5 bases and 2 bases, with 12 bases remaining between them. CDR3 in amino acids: CASSPGQLNTGELFF. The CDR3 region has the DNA TGTGCCAGTAGTCCAGGACAGCTAAACACCGGGGAGCTGTTTTTT.

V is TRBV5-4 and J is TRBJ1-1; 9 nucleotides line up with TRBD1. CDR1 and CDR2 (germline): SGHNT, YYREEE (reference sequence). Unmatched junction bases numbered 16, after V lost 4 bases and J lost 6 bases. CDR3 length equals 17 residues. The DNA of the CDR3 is TGTGCCAGCAGCCCAACAGGGGGCGGTGGTTTTTGGTCTGAAGCTTTCTTT. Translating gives CASSPTGGGGFWSEAFF.

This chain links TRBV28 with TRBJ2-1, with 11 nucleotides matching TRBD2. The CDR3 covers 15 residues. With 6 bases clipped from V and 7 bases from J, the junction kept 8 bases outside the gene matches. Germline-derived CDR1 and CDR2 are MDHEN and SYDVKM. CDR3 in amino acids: CASRAQTSGKNEQFF. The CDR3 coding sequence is TGTGCCAGCAGAGCTCAGACTAGCGGGAAGAATGAGCAGTTCTTC. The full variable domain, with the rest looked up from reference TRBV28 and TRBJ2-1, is DVKVTQSSRYLVKRTGEKVFLECVQDMDHENMFWYRQDPGLGLRLIYFSYDVKMKEKGDIPEGYSVSREKKERFSLILESASTNQTSMYLCASRAQTSGKNEQFFGPGTRLTVL.

CDR3 amino acids: CASSVDGMGTDTQYF. Here the CDR3 DNA reads TGTGCCAGCAGCGTAGACGGGATGGGCACAGATACGCAGTATTTT. The chain combines TRBV9 with TRBJ2-3, with TRBD2 as a possible D gene (5 bases). This CDR3 region has 15 residues. Germline CDR1 SGDLS, CDR2 YYNGEE. The V end was cut by 0 bases, the J end by 1 base, with 9 bases between.

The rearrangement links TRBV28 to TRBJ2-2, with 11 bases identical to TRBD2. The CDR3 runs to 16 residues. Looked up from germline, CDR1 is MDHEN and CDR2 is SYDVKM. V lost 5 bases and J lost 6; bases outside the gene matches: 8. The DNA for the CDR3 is TGTGCCAGCAGTCCCCCTCCTAGCGGGAGGCCCGGGGAGCTGTTTTTT. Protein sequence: CASSPPPSGRPGELFF.

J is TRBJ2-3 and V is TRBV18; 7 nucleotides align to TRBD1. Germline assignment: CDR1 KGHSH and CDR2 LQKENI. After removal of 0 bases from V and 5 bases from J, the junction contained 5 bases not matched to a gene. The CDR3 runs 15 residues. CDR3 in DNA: TGTGCCAGCTCACCACCGACAGGGTGGGGAGATACGCAGTATTTT. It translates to CASSPPTGWGDTQYF.

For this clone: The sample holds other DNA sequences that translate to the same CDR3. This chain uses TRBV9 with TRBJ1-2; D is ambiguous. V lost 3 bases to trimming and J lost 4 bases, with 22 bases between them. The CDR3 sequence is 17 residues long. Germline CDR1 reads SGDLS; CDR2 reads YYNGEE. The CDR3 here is CASSERSGPSKIYGYTF. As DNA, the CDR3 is TGTGCCAGCAGCGAGAGGAGTGGACCGAGTAAGATCTATGGCTACACCTTC.

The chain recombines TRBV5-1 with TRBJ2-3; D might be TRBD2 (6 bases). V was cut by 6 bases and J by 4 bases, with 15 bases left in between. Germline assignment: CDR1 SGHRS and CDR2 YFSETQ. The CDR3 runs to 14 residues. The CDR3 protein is CASNPGLNADTQYF. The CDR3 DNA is TGCGCCAGCAATCCGGGACTTAACGCAGATACGCAGTATTTT. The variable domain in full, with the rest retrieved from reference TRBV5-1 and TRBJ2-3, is KAGVTQTPRYLIKTRGQQVTLSCSPISGHRSVSWYQQTPGQGLQFLFEYFSETQRNKGNFPGRFSGRQFSNSRSEMNVSTLELGDSALYLCASNPGLNADTQYFGPGTRLTVL.

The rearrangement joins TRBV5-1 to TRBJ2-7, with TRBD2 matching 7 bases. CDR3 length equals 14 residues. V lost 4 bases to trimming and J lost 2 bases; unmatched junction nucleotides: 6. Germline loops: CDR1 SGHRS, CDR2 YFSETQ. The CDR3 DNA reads TGCGCCAGCAGCGCGGCGGGAGCCCCCTACGAGCAGTACTTC. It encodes CASSAAGAPYEQYF.

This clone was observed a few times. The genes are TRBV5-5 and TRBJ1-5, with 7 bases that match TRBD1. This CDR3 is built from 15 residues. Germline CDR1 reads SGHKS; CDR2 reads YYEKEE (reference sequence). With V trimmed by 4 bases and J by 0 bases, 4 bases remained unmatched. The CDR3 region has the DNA TGTGCCAGCAGCACAGGGGAGGGTAGCAATCAGCCCCAGCATTTT. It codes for CASSTGEGSNQPQHF.

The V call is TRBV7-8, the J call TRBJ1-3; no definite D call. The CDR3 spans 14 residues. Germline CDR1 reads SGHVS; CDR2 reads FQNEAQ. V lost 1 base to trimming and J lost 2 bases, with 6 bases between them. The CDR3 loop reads CASSLGGAGNTIYF. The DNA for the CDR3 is TGTGCCAGCAGCTTAGGCGGGGCTGGAAACACCATATATTTT.

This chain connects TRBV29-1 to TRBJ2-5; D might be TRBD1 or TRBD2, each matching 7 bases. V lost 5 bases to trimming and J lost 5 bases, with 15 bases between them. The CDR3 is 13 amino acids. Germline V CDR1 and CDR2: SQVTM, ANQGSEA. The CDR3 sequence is CSVLGGGSETQYF. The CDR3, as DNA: TGCAGCGTTCTGGGAGGGGGCTCTGAGACCCAGTACTTC.

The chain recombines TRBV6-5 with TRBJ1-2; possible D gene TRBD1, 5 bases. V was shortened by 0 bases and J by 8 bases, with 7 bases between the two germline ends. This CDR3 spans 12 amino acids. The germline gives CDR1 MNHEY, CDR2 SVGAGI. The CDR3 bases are TGTGCCAGCAGTTACTCAGGGGAAGGCTACACCTTC. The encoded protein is CASSYSGEGYTF.

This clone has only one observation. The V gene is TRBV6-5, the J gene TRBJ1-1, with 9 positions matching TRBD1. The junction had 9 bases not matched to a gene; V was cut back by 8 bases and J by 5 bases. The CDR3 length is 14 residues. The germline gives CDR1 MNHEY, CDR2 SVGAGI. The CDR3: CASRNRGLLTEAFF. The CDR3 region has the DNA TGTGCCAGCCGGAACAGGGGGCTGTTGACTGAAGCTTTCTTT.

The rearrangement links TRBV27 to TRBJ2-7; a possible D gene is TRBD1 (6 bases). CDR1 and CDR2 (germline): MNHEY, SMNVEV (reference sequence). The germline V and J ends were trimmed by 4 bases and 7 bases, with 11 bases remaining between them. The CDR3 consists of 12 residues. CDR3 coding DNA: TGTGCCAGCAGTTCGACGAGGGGGGAGCAGTACTTC. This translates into CASSSTRGEQYF.

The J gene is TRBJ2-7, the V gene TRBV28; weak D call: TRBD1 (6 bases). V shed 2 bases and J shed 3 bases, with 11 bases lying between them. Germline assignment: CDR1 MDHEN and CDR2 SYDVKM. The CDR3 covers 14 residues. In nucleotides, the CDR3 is TGTGCCAGCAGTTTAGCCCGAGGGGGCTACGAGCAGTACTTC. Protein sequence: CASSLARGGYEQYF. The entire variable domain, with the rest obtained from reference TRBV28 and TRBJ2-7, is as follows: DVKVTQSSRYLVKRTGEKVFLECVQDMDHENMFWYRQDPGLGLRLIYFSYDVKMKEKGDIPEGYSVSREKKERFSLILESASTNQTSMYLCASSLARGGYEQYFGPGTRLTVT.

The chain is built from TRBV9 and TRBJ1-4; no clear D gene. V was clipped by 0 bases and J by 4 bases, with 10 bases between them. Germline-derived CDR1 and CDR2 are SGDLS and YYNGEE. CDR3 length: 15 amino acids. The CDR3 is CASSVGRSLNEKLFF. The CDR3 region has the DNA TGTGCCAGCAGCGTAGGACGGTCCCTTAATGAAAAACTGTTTTTT.

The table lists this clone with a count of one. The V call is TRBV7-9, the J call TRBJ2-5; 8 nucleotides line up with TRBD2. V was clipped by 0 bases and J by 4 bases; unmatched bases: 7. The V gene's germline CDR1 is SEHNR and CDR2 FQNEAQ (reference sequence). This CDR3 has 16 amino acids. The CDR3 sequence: CASSLAGLVVVETQYF. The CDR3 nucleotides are TGTGCCAGCAGCTTAGCGGGACTAGTGGTGGTAGAGACCCAGTACTTC.

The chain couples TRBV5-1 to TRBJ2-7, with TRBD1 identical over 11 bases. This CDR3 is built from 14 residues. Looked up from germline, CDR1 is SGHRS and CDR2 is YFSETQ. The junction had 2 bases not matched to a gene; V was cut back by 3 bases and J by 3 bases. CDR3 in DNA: TGCGCCAGCAGCTCGGACAGGGGGCTCTACGAGCAGTACTTC. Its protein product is CASSSDRGLYEQYF.

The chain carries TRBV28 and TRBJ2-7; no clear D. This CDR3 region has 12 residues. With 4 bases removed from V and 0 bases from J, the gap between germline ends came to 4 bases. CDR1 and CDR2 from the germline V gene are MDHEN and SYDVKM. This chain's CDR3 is CASSSVSYEQYF. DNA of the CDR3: TGTGCCAGCAGTTCGGTCTCCTACGAGCAGTACTTC. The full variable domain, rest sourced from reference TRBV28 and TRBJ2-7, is DVKVTQSSRYLVKRTGEKVFLECVQDMDHENMFWYRQDPGLGLRLIYFSYDVKMKEKGDIPEGYSVSREKKERFSLILESASTNQTSMYLCASSSVSYEQYFGPGTRLTVT.

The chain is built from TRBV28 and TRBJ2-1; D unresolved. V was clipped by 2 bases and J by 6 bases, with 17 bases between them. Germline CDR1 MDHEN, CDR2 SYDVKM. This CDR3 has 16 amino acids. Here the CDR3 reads CASSLVGILRVNEQFF. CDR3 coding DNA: TGTGCCAGCAGTTTAGTGGGGATCCTACGGGTCAATGAGCAGTTCTTC.